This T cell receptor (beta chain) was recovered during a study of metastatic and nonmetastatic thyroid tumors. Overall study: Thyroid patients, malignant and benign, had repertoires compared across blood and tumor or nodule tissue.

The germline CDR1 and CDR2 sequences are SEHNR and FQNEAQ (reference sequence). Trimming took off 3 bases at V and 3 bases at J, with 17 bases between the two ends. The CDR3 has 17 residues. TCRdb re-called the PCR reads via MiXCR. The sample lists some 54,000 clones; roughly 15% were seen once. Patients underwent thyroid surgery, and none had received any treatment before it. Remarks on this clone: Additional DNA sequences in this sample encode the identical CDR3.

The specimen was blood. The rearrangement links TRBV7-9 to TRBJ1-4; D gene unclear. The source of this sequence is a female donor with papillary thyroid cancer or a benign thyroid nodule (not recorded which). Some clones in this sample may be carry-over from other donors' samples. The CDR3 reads CASSLVGRGTANEKLFF. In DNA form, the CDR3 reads TGTGCCAGCAGCTTGGTTGGTCGTGGAACGGCTAATGAAAAACTGTTTTTT. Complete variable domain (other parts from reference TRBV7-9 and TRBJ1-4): DTGVSQNPRHKITKRGQNVTFRCDPISEHNRLYWYRQTLGQGPEFLTYFQNEAQLEKSRLLSDRFSAERPKGSFSTLEIQRTEQGDSAMYLCASSLVGRGTANEKLFFGSGTQLSVL.